The 20 T cell receptor beta chains reported below all come from one sample, sequenced in a study of regulatory T cells in long-lasting Graves disease. Construction of TCR beta libraries relied on iRepertoire HTBI primers and on Arm-PCR targeting CDR3 regions. TCRdb re-derived calls from the multiplex PCR reads in MiXCR, one entry per CDR3 protein. Among a few hundred thousand distinct CDR3 sequences listed, about a quarter were seen once. Described time point: persistent/refractory GD, antithyroid drugs over 5 years with positive TRAb. PBMCs provided the RNA from which the TCR library was made. The sequencing here drew on peripheral blood mononuclear cells (PBMCs), taken when the disease was refractory, from a patient treated with antithyroid drugs. These receptors were taken from a female donor with Graves disease.

This clonotype came up many times. V and J are TRBV20-1 and TRBJ2-5; 10 bases map to TRBD2. This CDR3 region has 14 residues. Germline lookup yields CDR1 DFQATT and CDR2 SNEGSKA (reference sequence). V was clipped by 4 bases and J by 5 bases; unmatched bases: 7. In DNA form, the CDR3 reads TGCAGTGCTAAACTAGCGGGAAAGCGGGAGACCCAGTACTTC. It codes for CSAKLAGKRETQYF.

The chain has TRBV19 and TRBJ2-7; maybe TRBD2 (7 bases). The CDR3 spans 14 residues. V shed 9 bases and J shed 2 bases, with 17 bases lying between them. Looked up from germline, CDR1 is LNHDA and CDR2 is SQIVND (reference sequence). DNA of the CDR3: TGTGCCAGCTCCAGGGAGGGGGATACCTACGAGCAGTACTTC. Its protein is CASSREGDTYEQYF.

This clonotype occurred many times. The V gene is TRBV28, the J gene TRBJ2-5; 8 bases align to TRBD1. The germline V gene has CDR1 MDHEN and CDR2 SYDVKM. The V segment lost 5 bases and the J segment 5 bases; nucleotides outside the gene matches: 16. The CDR3 runs 17 residues. In DNA, the CDR3 is TGTGCCAGCAGTAGGGGCCGGACAGGGATGAGGAGGGAGACCCAGTACTTC. Translating it yields CASSRGRTGMRRETQYF. Supplemented by reference TRBV28 and TRBJ2-5, the full variable domain reads DVKVTQSSRYLVKRTGEKVFLECVQDMDHENMFWYRQDPGLGLRLIYFSYDVKMKEKGDIPEGYSVSREKKERFSLILESASTNQTSMYLCASSRGRTGMRRETQYFGPGTRLLVL.

CDR3 sequence (DNA): TGTGCCAGTAGCTTGGGAGAAGCTGGCTACACCTTC. It specifies CASSLGEAGYTF. The chain combines TRBV19 with TRBJ1-2; no clear D gene. The germline V gene has CDR1 LNHDA and CDR2 SQIVND (reference sequence). V shed 6 bases and J shed 7 bases, with 12 bases lying between them. The CDR3 totals 12 residues.

The gene calls are TRBV28 and TRBJ2-7, with D uncertain. This CDR3 region has 17 residues. Germline values: CDR1 MDHEN, CDR2 SYDVKM. V lost 4 bases and J 0 bases, leaving 19 bases between the germline ends. CDR3 nucleotides: TGTGCCAGCAGTTCAACTGAGAGAACTCTACGCTCCTACGAGCAGTACTTC. It yields the protein CASSSTERTLRSYEQYF. The variable domain in full, with the rest retrieved from reference TRBV28 and TRBJ2-7, is DVKVTQSSRYLVKRTGEKVFLECVQDMDHENMFWYRQDPGLGLRLIYFSYDVKMKEKGDIPEGYSVSREKKERFSLILESASTNQTSMYLCASSSTERTLRSYEQYFGPGTRLTVT.

At least ten counts were recorded for this clonotype. This chain links TRBV28 with TRBJ1-5; 7 bases map to TRBD1. CDR3 size: 14 residues. Germline CDR1 is MDHEN and CDR2 is SYDVKM. Trimming removed 5 bases from V and 4 bases from J; junction bases left unmatched: 5. CDR3 region: CASSPDRPNQPQHF. The CDR3 coding sequence is TGTGCCAGCAGTCCGGACAGGCCTAATCAGCCCCAGCATTTT.

This clonotype was detected ten times or more. This rearrangement joins TRBV29-1 to TRBJ1-5, with 12 bases identical to TRBD1. CDR3 length equals 14 residues. Germline assignment: CDR1 SQVTM and CDR2 ANQGSEA. After removal of 6 bases from V and 3 bases from J, the junction contained 3 bases not matched to a gene. This chain's CDR3 is CSVRDRGLNQPQHF. CDR3 coding DNA: TGCAGCGTCCGGGACAGGGGGCTCAATCAGCCCCAGCATTTT.

The chain couples TRBV19 to TRBJ1-6; D is unclear. The end of the DNA fits TRBJ1-1 better, so the J call may be wrong. Per the germline V gene, CDR1 is LNHDA and CDR2 is SQIVND (reference sequence). The CDR3 covers 12 residues. The CDR3 region is CASSRGCTEAFF. The CDR3 DNA is TGTGCCAGTAGCCGCGGTTGCACTGAAGCTTTCTTT.

The chain is built from TRBV2 and TRBJ2-3, with a possible D match to TRBD2 (5 bases). Deletions cut 2 bases from V and 4 bases from J, with 19 bases between. CDR1 and CDR2 (germline): SNHLY, FYNNEI. The CDR3 consists of 17 residues. CDR3 region: CASSEIGVSVEPDTQYF. Written as DNA, the CDR3 is TGTGCCAGCAGTGAAATCGGGGTGTCGGTCGAGCCAGATACGCAGTATTTT.

The rearrangement joins TRBV20-1 to TRBJ1-2; D possibly corresponds to TRBD1 (5 bases). The germline gives CDR1 DFQATT, CDR2 SNEGSKA (reference sequence). Trimming left V 6 bases short and J 5 bases short, with 16 bases between. The CDR3 extends over 13 amino acids. The chain's CDR3 is CSATRRGEYGYTF. CDR3 in DNA: TGCAGTGCAACCCGGAGGGGAGAGTATGGCTACACCTTC.

This clonotype was picked up a small number of times. The chain carries TRBV7-8 and TRBJ2-7; TRBD2 agrees at 11 bases. In germline, CDR1 is SGHVS, CDR2 FQNEAQ. The length of the CDR3 is 16 residues. The ends lost 6 bases at V and 2 bases at J; junction bases unmatched: 9. The CDR3 is CASSSFTSGSTYEQYF. CDR3 sequence (DNA): TGTGCCAGCAGTTCCTTTACTAGCGGGAGTACCTACGAGCAGTACTTC.

This rearrangement joins TRBV6-1 to TRBJ1-1, with D perhaps TRBD1 (6 bases). The CDR3 contains 19 residues. Per the germline V gene, CDR1 is MNHNS and CDR2 is SASEGT. Trimming took off 6 bases at V and 0 bases at J, with 26 bases between the two ends. CDR3 coding DNA: TGTGCCAGCAGCTATACTAGGCATTGGGGGCCTAACATGAACACTGAAGCTTTCTTT. As protein: CASSYTRHWGPNMNTEAFF.

This clonotype has a handful of counts. The V gene is TRBV29-1, the J gene TRBJ1-2; D call uncertain. Germline V gives CDR1 SQVTM, CDR2 ANQGSEA. This CDR3 has 11 amino acids. Deletions cut 7 bases from V and 5 bases from J, with 11 bases between. The CDR3 reads CSGTDRYGYTF. The CDR3 nucleotides are TGCAGCGGGACGGACCGGTATGGCTACACCTTC.

This clonotype showed up just a few times. This sequence joins TRBV7-2 and TRBJ1-2, with 7 nucleotides matching TRBD1. Germline values: CDR1 SGHTA, CDR2 FQGNSA. CDR3 length equals 14 residues. V lost 6 bases to trimming and J lost 4 bases; unmatched junction nucleotides: 8. The CDR3 loop is CASRRPDRAYGYTF. The CDR3 DNA is TGTGCCAGCAGGCGCCCCGACAGGGCCTATGGCTACACCTTC.

This clonotype was detected a few times. The rearrangement joins TRBV13 to TRBJ2-7; TRBD2 aligns across 9 bases. This CDR3 is built from 15 residues. Germline V gives CDR1 PRHDT, CDR2 FYEKMQ (reference sequence). V trimming: 3 bases; J trimming: 3 bases; junction bases outside the gene matches: 6. The CDR3 sequence is CASSFPGLADYEQYF. CDR3 coding DNA: TGTGCCAGCAGCTTTCCGGGACTAGCAGACTACGAGCAGTACTTC. Combining the CDR3 with reference TRBV13 and TRBJ2-7 gives the whole variable domain AAGVIQSPRHLIKEKRETATLKCYPIPRHDTVYWYQQGPGQDPQFLISFYEKMQSDKGSIPDRFSAQQFSDYHSELNMSSLELGDSALYFCASSFPGLADYEQYFGPGTRLTVT.

This clonotype was seen repeatedly, ten times or more. This chain joins TRBV7-8 and TRBJ2-7; a possible D gene is TRBD1 (6 bases). Germline V gene sequence: CDR1 SGHVS, CDR2 FQNEAQ. V was cut by 3 bases and J by 2 bases, with 17 bases left in between. The CDR3 consists of 16 residues. The CDR3: CASSFQTGQGAYEQYF. DNA for the CDR3: TGTGCCAGCAGCTTCCAGACAGGTCAAGGGGCCTACGAGCAGTACTTC.

This chain joins TRBV19 and TRBJ1-2; D gene uncertain. CDR3 length equals 15 residues. CDR1 is LNHDA and CDR2 is SQIVND in the germline V gene (reference sequence). The V and J ends lost 1 base and 2 bases respectively, with 11 bases between them. CDR3: CASSIVHPGNYGYTF. The CDR3 region has the DNA TGTGCCAGTAGTATAGTCCACCCAGGAAACTATGGCTACACCTTC.

In this sample, this clonotype turned up a few times. The chain is built from TRBV19 and TRBJ2-7; D call uncertain. V lost 0 bases and J 6 bases, leaving 9 bases between the germline ends. Germline V lookup: CDR1 LNHDA, CDR2 SQIVND (reference sequence). This CDR3 has 13 residues. In nucleotides, the CDR3 is TGTGCCAGTAGTATAGATTGGGTGTCCGAGCAGTACTTC. Amino acid sequence: CASSIDWVSEQYF. Combining the CDR3 with reference TRBV19 and TRBJ2-7 gives the whole variable domain DGGITQSPKYLFRKEGQNVTLSCEQNLNHDAMYWYRQDPGQGLRLIYYSQIVNDFQKGDIAEGYSVSREKKESFPLTVTSAQKNPTAFYLCASSIDWVSEQYFGPGTRLTVT.

This clonotype was found many times. A much bigger clone sits one base away, suggesting this may be a read error. Here the CDR3 reads CASSLQRNTEAFF. CDR3 nucleotide sequence: TGTGCCAGCAGCTTACAGAGGAACACTGAAGCTTTCTTT. This rearrangement joins TRBV7-9 to TRBJ1-1; D is uncertain. Germline-derived CDR1 and CDR2 are SEHNR and FQNEAQ (reference sequence). V was trimmed by 2 bases and J by 1 base, leaving 5 bases between them. CDR3 size: 13 residues.

The rearrangement links TRBV7-9 to TRBJ2-1; the match to TRBD2 covers 11 bases. The CDR3 is made up of 17 amino acids. The germline V gene encodes CDR1 SEHNR and CDR2 FQNEAQ (reference sequence). Losses at the gene ends were 1 base for V and 2 bases for J; bases not matched to a gene: 4. The CDR3 spells CASSLGLTSGAYNEQFF. CDR3 bases: TGTGCCAGCAGCTTAGGTTTGACTAGCGGGGCCTACAATGAGCAGTTCTTC.